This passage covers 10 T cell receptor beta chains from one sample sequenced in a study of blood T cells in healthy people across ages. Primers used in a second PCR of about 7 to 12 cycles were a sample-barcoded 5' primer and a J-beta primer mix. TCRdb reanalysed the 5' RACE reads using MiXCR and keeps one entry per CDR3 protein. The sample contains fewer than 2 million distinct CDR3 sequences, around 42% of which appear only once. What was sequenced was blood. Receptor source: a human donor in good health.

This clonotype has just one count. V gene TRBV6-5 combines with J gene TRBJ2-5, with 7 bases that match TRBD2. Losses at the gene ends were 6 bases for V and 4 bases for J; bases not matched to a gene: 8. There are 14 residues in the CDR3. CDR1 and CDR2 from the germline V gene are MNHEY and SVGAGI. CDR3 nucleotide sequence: TGTGCCAGCAGGCGGGGGTCTTTGGCAGAGACCCAGTACTTC. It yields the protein CASRRGSLAETQYF.

The CDR3 loop is CSVMGGGTEAFF. The CDR3 DNA is TGCAGCGTAATGGGGGGGGGCACTGAAGCTTTCTTT. The gene calls are TRBV29-1 and TRBJ1-1, with a tentative D call TRBD1 (5 bases). The CDR3 has 12 residues. Per the germline V gene, CDR1 is SQVTM and CDR2 is ANQGSEA. The V and J ends lost 6 bases and 4 bases respectively, with 12 bases between them.

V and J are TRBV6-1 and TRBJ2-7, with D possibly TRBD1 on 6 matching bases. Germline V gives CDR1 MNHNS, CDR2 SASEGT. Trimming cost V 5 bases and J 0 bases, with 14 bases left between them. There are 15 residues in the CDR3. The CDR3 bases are TGTGCCAGCAGTAGCCGGACAGCAGACTCCTACGAGCAGTACTTC. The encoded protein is CASSSRTADSYEQYF.

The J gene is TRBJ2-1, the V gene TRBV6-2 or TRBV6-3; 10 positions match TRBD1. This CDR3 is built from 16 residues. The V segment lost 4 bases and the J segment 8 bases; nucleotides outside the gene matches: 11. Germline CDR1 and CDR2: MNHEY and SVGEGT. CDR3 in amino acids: CASSFPGDRGSHEQFF. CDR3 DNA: TGTGCCAGCAGTTTCCCTGGGGACAGGGGATCCCATGAGCAGTTCTTC.

The CDR3: CASSLRPGGGREQYF. For the CDR3, the DNA is TGTGCCAGCAGTTTACGGCCAGGGGGAGGAAGGGAGCAGTACTTC. J is TRBJ2-4 and V is TRBV28; a weak D match, TRBD1 (7 bases). This CDR3 is 15 amino acids long. Germline values: CDR1 MDHEN, CDR2 SYDVKM. With 2 bases removed from V and 13 bases from J, the gap between germline ends came to 21 bases.

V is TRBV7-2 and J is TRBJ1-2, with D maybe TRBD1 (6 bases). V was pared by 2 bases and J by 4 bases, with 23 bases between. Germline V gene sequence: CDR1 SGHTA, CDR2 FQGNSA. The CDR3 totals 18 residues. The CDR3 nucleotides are TGTGCCAGCAGCTTATTCGGCGACAGGTTCATTGTCCCCTATGGCTACACCTTC. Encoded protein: CASSLFGDRFIVPYGYTF.

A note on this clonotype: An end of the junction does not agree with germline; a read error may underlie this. The CDR3: CASSQEGGANLYNEQVF. The CDR3, as DNA: TGTGCCAGCAGCCAGGAGGGGGGGGCAAATTTATACAATGAGCAGGTCTTC. The chain recombines TRBV9 with TRBJ2-1; TRBD2 is a possible D gene (7 bases). Per germline, CDR1 SGDLS and CDR2 YYNGEE. The CDR3 extends over 17 amino acids.

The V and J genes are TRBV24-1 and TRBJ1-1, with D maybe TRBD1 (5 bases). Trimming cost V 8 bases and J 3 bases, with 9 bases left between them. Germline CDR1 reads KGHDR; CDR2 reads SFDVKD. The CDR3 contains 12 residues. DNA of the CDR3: TGTGCCACCAAGGGGATATACACTGAAGCTTTCTTT. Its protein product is CATKGIYTEAFF.

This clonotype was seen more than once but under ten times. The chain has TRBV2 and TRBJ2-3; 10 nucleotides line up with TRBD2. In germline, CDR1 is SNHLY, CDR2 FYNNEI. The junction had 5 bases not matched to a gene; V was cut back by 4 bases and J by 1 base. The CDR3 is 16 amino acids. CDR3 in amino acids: CASSGTGTSGTDTQYF. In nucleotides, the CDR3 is TGTGCCAGCAGTGGAACCGGGACTAGCGGCACAGATACGCAGTATTTT.

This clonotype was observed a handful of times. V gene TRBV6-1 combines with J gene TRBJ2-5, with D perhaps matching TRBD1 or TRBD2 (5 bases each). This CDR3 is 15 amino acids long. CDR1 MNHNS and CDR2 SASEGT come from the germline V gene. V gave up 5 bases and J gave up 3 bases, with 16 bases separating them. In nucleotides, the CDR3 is TGTGCCAGCAGTTTGACGTGGGGGTCCGAAGAGACCCAGTACTTC. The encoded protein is CASSLTWGSEETQYF.